These 30 T cell receptor beta chains were all obtained from the same sample, sequenced in a study of T-cell memory formation after mild COVID-19. TCRdb fed the 5' RACE reads into MiXCR, producing one record per CDR3 protein. The sample yields under 50,000 distinct CDR3 sequences, less than 35% seen once. The specimen sequenced was PBMCs or a T cell subset sorted from them (not recorded which). Receptor source: a man between 18 and 29 years old who had mild COVID-19 (a few samples of this study predate the infection). Cell type and time point are not known.

The chain couples TRBV14 to TRBJ2-1; D is unclear. Germline assignment: CDR1 SGHDN and CDR2 FVKESK. This CDR3 is 13 amino acids long. Trimming removed 1 base at V and 9 bases at J, with 10 bases between. The DNA for the CDR3 is TGTGCCAGCAGCCAAGGTTATGGAGTTGAGCAGTTCTTC. Its protein product is CASSQGYGVEQFF. Together with reference TRBV14 and TRBJ2-1, the CDR3 gives the full variable domain: EAGVTQFPSHSVIEKGQTVTLRCDPISGHDNLYWYRRVMGKEIKFLLHFVKESKQDESGMPNNRFLAERTGGTYSTLKVQPAELEDSGVYFCASSQGYGVEQFFGPGTRLTVL.

This clonotype showed up just a few times. The rearrangement uses TRBV2 and TRBJ2-4; D perhaps matches TRBD1 (5 bases). The CDR3 is 16 amino acids. The germline V gene has CDR1 SNHLY and CDR2 FYNNEI. V lost 3 bases to trimming and J lost 0 bases, with 12 bases between them. The DNA for the CDR3 is TGTGCCAGCAGTGATGAGCAGGGTAGAGCCAAAAACATTCAGTACTTC. Protein sequence: CASSDEQGRAKNIQYF.

V is TRBV15 and J is TRBJ1-2; D gene ambiguous. CDR3 size: 13 residues. The germline V and J ends were trimmed by 2 bases and 6 bases, with 10 bases remaining between them. Germline CDR1 is LNHNV and CDR2 is YYDKDF (reference sequence). Written as DNA, the CDR3 is TGTGCCACCAGCAGAACTCTGAGCGATGGCTACACCTTC. Encoded protein: CATSRTLSDGYTF.

This clonotype was detected a few times. The chain uses TRBV27 and TRBJ2-1, with D unresolved. The CDR3 contains 16 residues. V shed 3 bases and J shed 2 bases, with 14 bases lying between them. CDR1 MNHEY and CDR2 SMNVEV come from the germline V gene (reference sequence). CDR3 sequence: CASSFSVLPPYNEQFF. As DNA, the CDR3 is TGTGCCAGCAGTTTCTCGGTCCTTCCACCCTACAATGAGCAGTTCTTC.

The gene calls are TRBV27 and TRBJ1-1; TRBD1 might be the D (5 bases). This CDR3 comprises 13 residues. V shed 8 bases and J shed 5 bases, with 15 bases lying between them. CDR1 is MNHEY and CDR2 is SMNVEV in the germline V gene (reference sequence). CDR3 region: CASCTPGGTEAFF. The DNA for the CDR3 is TGTGCCAGCTGCACTCCGGGGGGAACTGAAGCTTTCTTT.

The chain joins TRBV7-8 to TRBJ2-3, with D perhaps matching TRBD2 (7 bases). CDR3 length equals 15 residues. Trimming shortened V by 6 bases and J by 2 bases, and 15 bases separated the two germline ends. Germline CDR1 reads SGHVS; CDR2 reads FQNEAQ. CDR3 DNA sequence: TGTGCCAGCAGGGAGGGGGGGCCACTCACAGATACGCAGTATTTT. Amino acids: CASREGGPLTDTQYF.

V usage is TRBV10-3 and J usage is TRBJ2-5; 7 nucleotides line up with TRBD2. V lost 5 bases to trimming and J lost 2 bases; unmatched junction nucleotides: 11. The CDR3 consists of 16 residues. Per germline, CDR1 ENHRY and CDR2 SYGVKD. The CDR3 sequence: CAISCTTGGRQETQYF. The CDR3 DNA follows: TGTGCCATCAGTTGTACCACGGGGGGACGACAAGAGACCCAGTACTTC.

This clonotype appeared a few times. The chain combines TRBV7-9 with TRBJ2-1, with 9 bases fitting TRBD1. Germline-derived CDR1 and CDR2 are SEHNR and FQNEAQ (reference sequence). The CDR3 is made up of 13 amino acids. Trimming cost V 8 bases and J 7 bases; bases outside gene matches: 6. For the CDR3, the DNA is TGTGCCAGCGAAACAGGGGGCTTTAATGAGCAGTTCTTC. Protein product: CASETGGFNEQFF.

The chain carries TRBV7-3 and TRBJ2-1; D not resolved. V gave up 4 bases and J gave up 2 bases, with 15 bases separating them. Germline V CDR1 and CDR2: SGHTA, FQGTGA. This CDR3 has 16 amino acids. CDR3 bases: TGTGCCAGCAGCTCAGACTGTAATTTAACCTACAATGAGCAGTTCTTC. Protein product: CASSSDCNLTYNEQFF. The variable domain in full, with the rest retrieved from reference TRBV7-3 and TRBJ2-1, is GAGVSQTPSNKVTEKGKYVELRCDPISGHTALYWYRQSLGQGPEFLIYFQGTGAADDSGLPNDRFFAVRPEGSVSTLKIQRTERGDSAVYLCASSSDCNLTYNEQFFGPGTRLTVL.

The CDR3 loop reads CASSKLAEYNEQFF. Written as DNA, the CDR3 is TGTGCCAGCAGTAAACTAGCGGAGTACAATGAGCAGTTCTTC. The V call is TRBV6-2 or TRBV6-3, the J call TRBJ2-1; 8 bases match TRBD2. This CDR3 is 14 amino acids long. Germline assignment: CDR1 MNHEY and CDR2 SVGEGT. Trimming took 5 bases from V and 4 from J; bases not matched to a gene: 4.

DNA of the CDR3: TGTGCCAGCAGTCTGCCGGGACAGCACTACGAGCAGTACGTC. Translated: CASSLPGQHYEQYV. The chain links TRBV2 to TRBJ2-7; 7 positions agree with TRBD1. Germline lookup yields CDR1 SNHLY and CDR2 FYNNEI. The CDR3 has 14 residues. The trim removed 5 bases at V and 3 bases at J, leaving 7 bases unmatched.

CDR3 DNA: TGTGCCAGCAGCCCGGCCGGGACAGTGGGCTATGGCTACACCTTC. Translation gives CASSPAGTVGYGYTF. The chain joins TRBV4-2 to TRBJ1-2, with TRBD1 identical over 7 bases. Per the germline V gene, CDR1 is LGHNA and CDR2 is YNFKEQ. This CDR3 is built from 15 residues. Losses at the gene ends were 4 bases for V and 4 bases for J; bases not matched to a gene: 9.

V usage is TRBV6-5 and J usage is TRBJ2-3; 12 bases line up with TRBD1. Per the germline V gene, CDR1 is MNHEY and CDR2 is SVGAGI. This CDR3 is 16 amino acids long. V dropped 5 bases and J dropped 2; count of bases not matched to a gene: 5. Here the CDR3 reads CASSQPGQGATDTQYF. The CDR3 DNA reads TGTGCCAGCAGTCAACCGGGACAGGGGGCCACAGATACGCAGTATTTT.

The J gene is TRBJ2-1, the V gene TRBV3-1; possible D gene TRBD1, 5 bases. Per germline, CDR1 LGHDT and CDR2 YNNKEL (reference sequence). The V end lost 9 bases, the J end lost 3 bases, and 12 bases lay between the germline ends. The CDR3 runs to 13 residues. The CDR3 sequence: CASQGSHYNEQFF. CDR3 sequence (DNA): TGTGCCAGTCAGGGAAGCCACTACAATGAGCAGTTCTTC.

CDR3 in amino acids: CASSPTSYEQYV. The DNA for the CDR3 is TGTGCCAGCAGCCCTACTTCCTACGAGCAGTACGTC. The chain combines TRBV6-9 with TRBJ2-7; D is ambiguous. The germline V gene encodes CDR1 MNHGY and CDR2 SVAAGI. V was pared by 6 bases and J by 1 base, with 7 bases between. The CDR3 contains 12 residues.

This clonotype was observed a handful of times. This rearrangement joins TRBV7-9 to TRBJ1-2; 8 bases are shared with TRBD1. In germline, CDR1 is SEHNR, CDR2 FQNEAQ (reference sequence). The CDR3 spans 18 residues. Trimming cost V 1 base and J 4 bases; bases outside gene matches: 14. CDR3 nucleotide sequence: TGTGCCAGCAGCTTAGACCTTCCTCCGGGACAGGAACCCTATGGCTACACCTTC. Translating gives CASSLDLPPGQEPYGYTF.

This clonotype was seen more than once but under ten times. This chain connects TRBV7-7 to TRBJ2-1; D ambiguous. The CDR3 covers 13 residues. The V gene lost 1 base and the J gene lost 8 bases, with 9 bases spanning the gap. The V gene's germline CDR1 is SSHAT and CDR2 FNYEAQ (reference sequence). This CDR3 reads CASSLGPRYEQFF. CDR3 nucleotide sequence: TGTGCCAGCAGCTTAGGTCCGCGGTATGAGCAGTTCTTC.

V usage is TRBV7-2 and J usage is TRBJ2-2; D remains ambiguous. Germline CDR1 reads SGHTA; CDR2 reads FQGNSA. V lost 5 bases and J 8 bases, leaving 9 bases between the germline ends. The length of the CDR3 is 12 residues. This CDR3 reads CASSEVQGELFF. CDR3 in DNA: TGTGCCAGCAGCGAGGTCCAGGGGGAGCTGTTTTTT. Complete variable domain (other parts from reference TRBV7-2 and TRBJ2-2): GAGVSQSPSNKVTEKGKDVELRCDPISGHTALYWYRQSLGQGLEFLIYFQGNSAPDKSGLPSDRFSAERTGGSVSTLTIQRTQQEDSAVYLCASSEVQGELFFGEGSRLTVL.

The chain couples TRBV14 to TRBJ2-7, with 7 bases identical to TRBD1. The V gene end was trimmed by 2 bases and the J gene end by 1 base; junction bases not matched to a gene: 8. CDR1 and CDR2 (germline): SGHDN, FVKESK. This CDR3 has 16 amino acids. CDR3 loop: CASSQLSTGQSYEQYF. CDR3 DNA sequence: TGTGCCAGCAGCCAACTATCGACAGGGCAGTCCTACGAGCAGTACTTC. Together with reference TRBV14 and TRBJ2-7, the CDR3 gives the full variable domain: EAGVTQFPSHSVIEKGQTVTLRCDPISGHDNLYWYRRVMGKEIKFLLHFVKESKQDESGMPNNRFLAERTGGTYSTLKVQPAELEDSGVYFCASSQLSTGQSYEQYFGPGTRLTVT.

This clonotype showed up many times. The V gene is TRBV7-9, the J gene TRBJ2-1, with TRBD1 as a possible D gene (5 bases). The CDR3 has 15 residues. V gave up 3 bases and J gave up 3 bases, with 12 bases separating them. Looked up from germline, CDR1 is SEHNR and CDR2 is FQNEAQ (reference sequence). This CDR3 reads CASSFASGRYNEQFF. The CDR3 nucleotides read TGTGCCAGCAGCTTCGCGTCAGGGCGCTACAATGAGCAGTTCTTC.

The rearrangement uses TRBV6-6 and TRBJ2-6; D possibly matches TRBD1 or TRBD2 (5 bases each). The V gene's germline CDR1 is MNHNY and CDR2 SVGAGI (reference sequence). The CDR3 totals 16 residues. Between the trimmed V and J ends, which lost 0 bases and 0 bases, there was a span of 6 bases. The CDR3 DNA follows: TGTGCCAGCAGTTACTCGGGGGACTCTGGGGCCAACGTCCTGACTTTC. Protein sequence: CASSYSGDSGANVLTF.

The chain has TRBV30 and TRBJ2-1; 10 bases match TRBD1. Germline values: CDR1 GTSNPN, CDR2 SVGIG (reference sequence). The ends lost 2 bases at V and 6 bases at J; junction bases unmatched: 4. This CDR3 is built from 14 residues. The CDR3 sequence: CAWSLGTGVNEQFF. CDR3 bases: TGTGCCTGGAGTCTAGGGACAGGGGTCAATGAGCAGTTCTTC.

J is TRBJ2-2 and V is TRBV4-3; TRBD1 might be the D (6 bases). V was pared by 5 bases and J by 5 bases, with 18 bases between. This CDR3 is built from 16 residues. The germline CDR1 and CDR2 sequences are LGHNA and YSLEER. CDR3 in DNA: TGCGCCAGCAGCGACCGACAGGTTCGCGGTACCGGGGAGCTGTTTTTT. Amino acids: CASSDRQVRGTGELFF.

V usage is TRBV11-2 and J usage is TRBJ1-2; D unresolved. Between the trimmed V and J ends, which lost 5 bases and 2 bases, there was a span of 15 bases. This CDR3 contains 15 residues. CDR1 is SGHAT and CDR2 is FQNNGV in the germline V gene. The CDR3 reads CASSPRAADNYGYTF. In DNA, the CDR3 is TGTGCCAGCAGCCCCCGGGCAGCCGACAACTATGGCTACACCTTC.

The chain links TRBV7-9 to TRBJ2-7; possibly TRBD1 for D (6 bases). The CDR3 has 18 residues. Deletions cut 4 bases from V and 0 bases from J, with 22 bases between. Germline CDR1 is SEHNR and CDR2 is FQNEAQ (reference sequence). For the CDR3, the DNA is TGTGCCAGCAGCTCAGAGACCGACAGGCTTAGGAGCTCCTACGAGCAGTACTTC. Translating it yields CASSSETDRLRSSYEQYF. Drawing the rest from reference TRBV7-9 and TRBJ2-7, the complete variable domain is DTGVSQNPRHKITKRGQNVTFRCDPISEHNRLYWYRQTLGQGPEFLTYFQNEAQLEKSRLLSDRFSAERPKGSFSTLEIQRTEQGDSAMYLCASSSETDRLRSSYEQYFGPGTRLTVT.

The table lists this clonotype with a few counts. CDR3: CASSPRPGTGISYEQYV. The CDR3 bases are TGTGCCAGCTCACCAAGACCCGGGACAGGGATCTCCTACGAGCAGTACGTC. The gene calls are TRBV18 and TRBJ2-7; 9 positions match TRBD1. V shed 2 bases and J 0 bases; nucleotides not matched to a gene: 8. Germline loops: CDR1 KGHSH, CDR2 LQKENI. This CDR3 is 17 amino acids long.

The chain carries TRBV5-1 and TRBJ1-3; no reliable D call. Per the germline V gene, CDR1 is SGHRS and CDR2 is YFSETQ. With 4 bases removed from V and 0 bases from J, the gap between germline ends came to 11 bases. The CDR3 is made up of 15 amino acids. CDR3 sequence: CASSQETGSGNTIYF. The CDR3 DNA follows: TGCGCCAGCAGCCAAGAGACCGGCTCTGGAAACACCATATATTTT.

In its sample, this clonotype was seen a few times. The V and J genes are TRBV4-1 and TRBJ2-5; 8 bases line up with TRBD2. V trimming: 1 base; J trimming: 4 bases; junction bases outside the gene matches: 5. The CDR3 totals 15 residues. Germline CDR1 MGHRA, CDR2 YSYEKL. Here the CDR3 DNA reads TGCGCCAGCAGCCAAGTCCCGGGGGGGAGAGAGACCCAGTACTTC. Translation gives CASSQVPGGRETQYF.

V usage is TRBV4-1 and J usage is TRBJ2-7, with D uncertain. The CDR3 runs 13 residues. Trimming removed 1 base at V and 6 bases at J, with 10 bases between. Germline V gene lookup returns CDR1 MGHRA and CDR2 YSYEKL. The CDR3 region has the DNA TGCGCCAGCAGCCAAGTTATACATGGCGAGCAGTACGTC. As protein: CASSQVIHGEQYV.

This clonotype was seen more than once but under ten times. This chain joins TRBV6-5 and TRBJ2-7, with D tentatively TRBD2 (5 bases). Trimming removed 8 bases at V and 5 bases at J, with 22 bases between. CDR1 is MNHEY and CDR2 is SVGAGI in the germline V gene. The CDR3 covers 15 residues. CDR3 DNA sequence: TGTGCCAGCTTACGGCGGGCAGGCTCATTTAACGAGCAGTACTTC. Its translation is CASLRRAGSFNEQYF.